This T cell receptor beta chain was observed in a study of T cell responses to AZD1222 COVID-19 vaccine. The overall study: Pooled samples include second doses given at about 4 or 12 weeks. Study-level points and caveats: There were vaccine-associated CD4 TCRs across spike, dominant at 160-218 and 743-854. At baseline, just five or six AZD1222 recipients tested seropositive. All repertoire sampling was performed exclusively after the peak T cell response.

Here immunoSEQ multiplex PCR was the method, and the copy in TCRdb shows in-frame clones only, minus some. The sample holds fewer than 30,000 clones; about 94% are singletons and the top ten take more than 7%. Deletions cut 5 bases from V and 0 bases from J, with 14 bases between. Germline values: CDR1 SGHNT, CDR2 YYREEE (reference sequence). This CDR3 spans 15 amino acids. As regards this clone: Its antigen is currently unknown.

Sample: peripheral blood, taken on day 0 of AZD1222 vaccination. This receptor was identified in an adult in good health. The rearrangement uses TRBV5-4 and TRBJ1-2; possibly TRBD1 for D (6 bases). The CDR3 bases are TGTGCCAGCAGTTTTTTTCGGACAGCTAACTATGGCTACACCTTC. Residues: CASSFFRTANYGYTF.